Here is one T cell receptor beta chain with its context. This record comes from a study of blood T cells in healthy people across ages. The CDR3 extends over 16 amino acids. With 7 bases clipped from V and 6 bases from J, the junction kept 11 bases outside the gene matches. Germline CDR1 SGHDN, CDR2 FVKESK. A sample-barcoded 5' primer and a J-beta primer mix were used in a second PCR of about 7 to 12 cycles. With 12 random nucleotides, a template-switch adaptor tagged each individual cDNA molecule. One entry per CDR3 protein results from TCRdb running MiXCR on the 5' RACE reads. The table lists roughly 1,500,000 distinct CDR3 sequences, 30% to 35% of them singletons.

The source is a woman between 25 and 40 years old in good health. Sequenced material: blood. This chain uses TRBV14 with TRBJ2-2; 10 bases are a match to TRBD1. CDR3 bases: TGTGCCAGCATGGAGACAGGGGGCTACCTTGCCGGGGAGCTGTTTTTT. It yields the protein CASMETGGYLAGELFF.